This TCR beta chain was sequenced for a study of T cell responses to AZD1222 COVID-19 vaccine. This table comes from immunoSEQ multiplex PCR, and its TCRdb copy is limited to in-frame clones, with some not included. This sample carries 45,000 to 70,000 clones, 89% of them seen once, and the ten largest clones take more than 12%. This CDR3 contains 15 residues. V lost 1 base to trimming and J lost 4 bases; unmatched junction nucleotides: 2. Germline V gives CDR1 MGHRA, CDR2 YSYEKL. This TCR was recovered from an adult who received the AZD1222 COVID-19 vaccine. The specimen was peripheral blood, collected 28 days after the second AZD1222 dose. V gene TRBV4-1 combines with J gene TRBJ2-5; 11 bases are shared with TRBD2. The CDR3 loop is CASSQVTSGRETQYF. The CDR3 bases are TGCGCCAGCAGCCAAGTTACTAGCGGGAGAGAGACCCAGTACTTC.